These T cell receptor beta chains were read from a single sample in a study of T-cell memory formation after mild COVID-19. MiXCR was run by TCRdb on the 5' RACE reads, yielding one entry per CDR3 protein. Of some 120,000 distinct CDR3 sequences listed, 5% to 6.5% are singletons. The sequencing sample was made of PBMCs or a T cell subset sorted from them (not recorded which). The receptors were gathered from an adult woman who had mild COVID-19 (a few samples of this study predate the infection). Cell type and time point are not known. Each CDR3 is given without its conserved first and last residue. Fields, in order: CDR3 protein, clone size, CDR3 length, V gene. Clone size appears in some rows only: once, few, many, or a class for an expanded clone.

CDR3aa: ASSQTLRGQF
abundance: .
len: 10
v_gene: TRBV12-3/TRBV12-4

CDR3aa: ASSNRGSNQPQH
abundance: many
len: 12
v_gene: TRBV12-3/TRBV12-4

CDR3aa: ASSVTSRGLAGYTSSYNEQF
abundance: .
len: 20
v_gene: TRBV9

CDR3aa: ASSPRFASTIGELF
abundance: few
len: 14
v_gene: TRBV13

CDR3aa: ASSLRLAVGDEQF
abundance: many
len: 13
v_gene: TRBV7-3

CDR3aa: ASSFGRHRETQY
abundance: few
len: 12
v_gene: TRBV7-2

CDR3aa: SALSWGPGNTIY
abundance: few
len: 12
v_gene: TRBV20-1

CDR3aa: ASSDGAGNTGELF
abundance: few
len: 13
v_gene: TRBV25-1

CDR3aa: ASSELAGGYNEQF
abundance: many
len: 13
v_gene: TRBV6-2/TRBV6-3

CDR3aa: SANRGWEQF
abundance: many
len: 9
v_gene: TRBV20-1

CDR3aa: ASSLGQNSPLH
abundance: many
len: 11
v_gene: TRBV7-8

CDR3aa: ASSLRGRGANVLT
abundance: .
len: 13
v_gene: TRBV4-3

CDR3aa: ASSLGQGGGANVLT
abundance: .
len: 14
v_gene: TRBV7-2

CDR3aa: ASSLSGQQTGELF
abundance: few
len: 13
v_gene: TRBV11-2

CDR3aa: ASSPSGTSGGQETQY
abundance: few
len: 15
v_gene: TRBV4-2

CDR3aa: ASSYGTVSYEQY
abundance: .
len: 12
v_gene: TRBV5-1

CDR3aa: ASSFRLAGGSDTQY
abundance: .
len: 14
v_gene: TRBV7-2

CDR3aa: ASSFLAGGGNEQF
abundance: few
len: 13
v_gene: TRBV9

CDR3aa: ASSQQGRYT
abundance: .
len: 9
v_gene: TRBV4-1

CDR3aa: ASGLVLGWTYEQY
abundance: many
len: 13
v_gene: TRBV12-5

CDR3aa: ASSSTTGGPTYTSGANVLT
abundance: .
len: 19
v_gene: TRBV19

CDR3aa: ASSPWISGSRSYNEQF
abundance: .
len: 16
v_gene: TRBV12-3/TRBV12-4

CDR3aa: ASSHQLAGLASLHEQF
abundance: .
len: 16
v_gene: TRBV4-3

CDR3aa: ASSSPRGQGNTGELF
abundance: .
len: 15
v_gene: TRBV7-9

CDR3aa: ASSLAGTTGTGETQY
abundance: .
len: 15
v_gene: TRBV11-2

CDR3aa: ASSPGLAGSSYNEQF
abundance: many
len: 15
v_gene: TRBV4-3

CDR3aa: ASSSGLAGGIYEQY
abundance: many
len: 14
v_gene: TRBV12-3/TRBV12-4

CDR3aa: ASSLATAGELF
abundance: .
len: 11
v_gene: TRBV7-9

CDR3aa: ASSRQGLNYQPQH
abundance: .
len: 13
v_gene: TRBV2

CDR3aa: ATSIGSPYEQY
abundance: .
len: 11
v_gene: TRBV15

CDR3aa: SGRLARNTGELF
abundance: few
len: 12
v_gene: TRBV29-1

CDR3aa: ASSLGRGHSEQF
abundance: few
len: 12
v_gene: TRBV12-3/TRBV12-4

CDR3aa: AISTGNSPLH
abundance: .
len: 10
v_gene: TRBV10-3

CDR3aa: ASSSRQHNEQF
abundance: few
len: 11
v_gene: TRBV12-3/TRBV12-4

CDR3aa: ASSLGQGGADEQY
abundance: .
len: 13
v_gene: TRBV5-1

CDR3aa: ASSIVGPRGTQY
abundance: many
len: 12
v_gene: TRBV19

CDR3aa: ASSQGLVGDTQY
abundance: many
len: 12
v_gene: TRBV5-6

CDR3aa: ASSLATDQPQH
abundance: .
len: 11
v_gene: TRBV12-3/TRBV12-4

CDR3aa: ASGWGSAYEQY
abundance: many
len: 11
v_gene: TRBV12-5

CDR3aa: ASSRARETQY
abundance: many
len: 10
v_gene: TRBV12-3/TRBV12-4

CDR3aa: ASNDRGHGYT
abundance: .
len: 10
v_gene: TRBV6-6

CDR3aa: ASSSPEGTQY
abundance: many
len: 10
v_gene: TRBV5-1

CDR3aa: ASNQGQGSEQF
abundance: .
len: 11
v_gene: TRBV6-2/TRBV6-3

CDR3aa: AGGSSDTQY
abundance: many
len: 9
v_gene: TRBV6-6

CDR3aa: ASSLVHGGVTSYNGQF
abundance: .
len: 16
v_gene: TRBV7-2

CDR3aa: ASSLGETEVDEQF
abundance: .
len: 13
v_gene: TRBV5-1

CDR3aa: ASGTGTNNEQF
abundance: .
len: 11
v_gene: TRBV18

CDR3aa: ASSVQGPAGDTQY
abundance: .
len: 13
v_gene: TRBV2

CDR3aa: ASSLRPGGRTDTQY
abundance: many
len: 14
v_gene: TRBV7-3

CDR3aa: ASSSRSAAYEQY
abundance: .
len: 12
v_gene: TRBV7-8

CDR3aa: ASSLIQTGANAEAF
abundance: .
len: 14
v_gene: TRBV7-2

CDR3aa: ASSLDRGHPGYT
abundance: few
len: 12
v_gene: TRBV5-8

CDR3aa: ASSGTSVETQY
abundance: many
len: 11
v_gene: TRBV12-3/TRBV12-4

CDR3aa: AISVGKDTDTQY
abundance: .
len: 12
v_gene: TRBV10-3

CDR3aa: ATSDSGGVVEQF
abundance: .
len: 12
v_gene: TRBV24-1

CDR3aa: ASSLEGPQHYGYT
abundance: few
len: 13
v_gene: TRBV7-6

CDR3aa: ASSRRTDTSTDTQY
abundance: few
len: 14
v_gene: TRBV18